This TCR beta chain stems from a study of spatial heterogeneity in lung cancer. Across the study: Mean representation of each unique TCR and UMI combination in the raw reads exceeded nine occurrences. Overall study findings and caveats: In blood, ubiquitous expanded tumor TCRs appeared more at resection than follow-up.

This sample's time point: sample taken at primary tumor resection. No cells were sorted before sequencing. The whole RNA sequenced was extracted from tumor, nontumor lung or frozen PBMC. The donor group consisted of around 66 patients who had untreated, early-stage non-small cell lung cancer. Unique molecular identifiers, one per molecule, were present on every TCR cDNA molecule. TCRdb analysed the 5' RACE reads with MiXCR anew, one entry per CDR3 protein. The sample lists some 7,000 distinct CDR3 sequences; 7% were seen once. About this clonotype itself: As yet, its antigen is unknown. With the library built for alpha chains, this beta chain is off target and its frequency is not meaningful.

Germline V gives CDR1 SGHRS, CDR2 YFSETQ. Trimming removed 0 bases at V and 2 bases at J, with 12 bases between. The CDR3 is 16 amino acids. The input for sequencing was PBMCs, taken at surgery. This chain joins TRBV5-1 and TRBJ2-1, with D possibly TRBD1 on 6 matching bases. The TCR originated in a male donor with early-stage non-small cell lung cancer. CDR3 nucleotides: TGCGCCAGCAGCTTGGATGCTCAGGGGCCCTACAATGAGCAGTTCTTC. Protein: CASSLDAQGPYNEQFF.